The 29 T cell receptor beta chains in this list originate from one sample, sequenced in a study of blood T cell repertoires in COVID-19 (dated by TCRdb to about 2020). The library was prepared using the immunoSEQ multiplex PCR assay. TCRdb re-hosts the immuneACCESS table, in-frame sequences only. Its copies lack some clones; in the studies checked, an unresolved V gene accounts for under half of them, and the cause for the rest is not known. The sample has fewer than 90,000 clones on record, roughly 80% of them singletons. Together, the top ten hold about half of the sample. Sequencing was done on a sample of peripheral blood. The source of these receptors is a human donor in a cohort sampled during active COVID-19.

V usage is TRBV27 and J usage is TRBJ2-1, with TRBD1 as a possible D gene (6 bases). The CDR3 covers 14 residues. The V end lost 3 bases, the J end lost 6 bases, and 12 bases lay between the germline ends. The germline CDR1 and CDR2 sequences are MNHEY and SMNVEV (reference sequence). The chain's CDR3 is CASSFYGQLNEQFF. DNA of the CDR3: TGTGCCAGCAGTTTCTATGGACAGCTCAATGAGCAGTTCTTC.

The V gene is TRBV27, the J gene TRBJ1-1; no firm D call. V shed 5 bases and J shed 1 base, with 14 bases lying between them. CDR3 length equals 15 residues. Germline values: CDR1 MNHEY, CDR2 SMNVEV (reference sequence). CDR3 sequence (DNA): TGTGCCAGCAGTCCCGTCTGGTTCGGGAACACTGAAGCTTTCTTT. It specifies CASSPVWFGNTEAFF.

This chain uses TRBV4-3 with TRBJ2-2; the D gene is possibly TRBD2 (6 bases). The CDR3 covers 16 residues. Trimming took 3 bases from V and 0 from J, leaving 11 bases between them. The germline V gene encodes CDR1 LGHNA and CDR2 YSLEER. The CDR3 sequence is CASSQDAGTNTGELFF. CDR3 in DNA: TGCGCCAGCAGCCAGGATGCGGGGACGAACACCGGGGAGCTGTTTTTT.

This clone was seen only once. The chain combines TRBV5-5 with TRBJ2-5; tentatively, D is TRBD1 (6 bases). The V gene's germline CDR1 is SGHKS and CDR2 YYEKEE (reference sequence). The CDR3 consists of 15 residues. With 4 bases removed from V and 5 bases from J, the gap between germline ends came to 18 bases. The CDR3, as DNA: TGTGCCAGCAGCGTGGAGACAGGCGGGTGGGAGACCCAGTACTTC. Translated, it gives CASSVETGGWETQYF. The complete variable domain, with remaining parts taken from reference TRBV5-5 and TRBJ2-5, reads DAGVTQSPTHLIKTRGQQVTLRCSPISGHKSVSWYQQVLGQGPQFIFQYYEKEERGRGNFPDRFSARQFPNYSSELNVNALLLGDSALYLCASSVETGGWETQYFGPGTRLLVL.

This chain connects TRBV30 to TRBJ1-5, with D possibly being TRBD1 (5 bases). The CDR3 runs 14 residues. CDR1 and CDR2 (germline): GTSNPN, SVGIG (reference sequence). V gave up 2 bases and J gave up 5 bases, with 13 bases separating them. The CDR3: CAWSPQSGDQPQHF. Written as DNA, the CDR3 is TGTGCCTGGAGTCCACAGTCGGGGGATCAGCCCCAGCATTTT.

The chain couples TRBV27 to TRBJ1-4, with D perhaps matching TRBD1 (5 bases). The germline CDR1 and CDR2 sequences are MNHEY and SMNVEV (reference sequence). The CDR3 spans 15 residues. V was pared by 2 bases and J by 3 bases, with 10 bases between. As DNA, the CDR3 is TGTGCCAGCAGTTTACGTGACAGTTCTAATGAAAAACTGTTTTTT. Translation gives CASSLRDSSNEKLFF.

The chain combines TRBV6-1 with TRBJ2-2; D remains ambiguous. Trimming left V 1 base short and J 5 bases short, with 5 bases between. Per germline, CDR1 MNHNS and CDR2 SASEGT. The CDR3 is 13 residues long. CDR3: CASSEVRTGELFF. CDR3 in DNA: TGTGCCAGCAGTGAAGTGCGGACCGGGGAGCTGTTTTTT.

This rearrangement joins TRBV15 to TRBJ2-2; 11 bases line up with TRBD1. Trimming at V came to 9 bases and at J to 0 bases, leaving 9 bases not matched to a gene. Germline CDR1 is LNHNV and CDR2 is YYDKDF (reference sequence). The CDR3 totals 17 residues. The chain's CDR3 is CATDRGRDIANTGELFF. For the CDR3, the DNA is TGTGCCACGGACAGGGGGCGGGATATCGCGAACACCGGGGAGCTGTTTTTT. The full variable domain, its missing parts supplied by reference TRBV15 and TRBJ2-2, is DAMVIQNPRYQVTQFGKPVTLSCSQTLNHNVMYWYQQKSSQAPKLLFHYYDKDFNNEADTPDNFQSRRPNTSFCFLDIRSPGLGDTAMYLCATDRGRDIANTGELFFGEGSRLTVL.

The gene calls are TRBV7-9 and TRBJ2-5; 7 bases are a match to TRBD1. Germline values: CDR1 SEHNR, CDR2 FQNEAQ (reference sequence). Trimming at V came to 5 bases and at J to 4 bases, leaving 13 bases not matched to a gene. There are 16 residues in the CDR3. This CDR3 reads CASSPRTPRTGETQYF. CDR3 nucleotide sequence: TGTGCCAGCAGCCCCCGGACCCCCAGGACAGGAGAGACCCAGTACTTC.

This chain joins TRBV5-1 and TRBJ1-4; 8 bases are a match to TRBD1. The germline V gene has CDR1 SGHRS and CDR2 YFSETQ. This CDR3 region has 16 residues. J lost 4 bases, V lost 2 bases, and 7 bases had no gene match. The CDR3: CASSFGQGQSNEKLFF. The CDR3 DNA follows: TGCGCCAGCAGCTTTGGACAGGGACAGAGTAATGAAAAACTGTTTTTT.

The gene calls are TRBV7-3 and TRBJ2-1, with 7 bases aligning to TRBD2. Germline V gene sequence: CDR1 SGHTA, CDR2 FQGTGA. After removal of 4 bases from V and 7 bases from J, the junction contained 16 bases not matched to a gene. This CDR3 is 17 amino acids long. CDR3 in amino acids: CASSSNGGTTLGNEQFF. CDR3 sequence (DNA): TGTGCCAGCAGCTCCAACGGGGGGACTACCCTCGGTAATGAGCAGTTCTTC.

This chain uses TRBV7-2 with TRBJ2-7; 8 nucleotides match TRBD1. Unmatched junction bases numbered 5, after V lost 5 bases and J lost 5 bases. Germline V gene lookup returns CDR1 SGHTA and CDR2 FQGNSA. The CDR3 covers 13 residues. Here the CDR3 reads CASSRGQGNEQYF. In DNA, the CDR3 is TGTGCCAGCAGCCGAGGACAGGGTAACGAGCAGTACTTC. The full variable domain, completed using reference TRBV7-2 and TRBJ2-7, is GAGVSQSPSNKVTEKGKDVELRCDPISGHTALYWYRQSLGQGLEFLIYFQGNSAPDKSGLPSDRFSAERTGGSVSTLTIQRTQQEDSAVYLCASSRGQGNEQYFGPGTRLTVT.

V usage is TRBV3-1 (or the pseudogene TRBV3-2) and J usage is TRBJ2-7, with D unclear. Trimming stripped 1 base from V and 3 bases from J, with 4 bases between. In germline, CDR1 is LGHDT, CDR2 YNNKEL (reference sequence). The CDR3 spans 12 residues. The CDR3 protein is CASSQGGYEQYF. In DNA, the CDR3 is TGTGCCAGCAGCCAAGGCGGCTACGAGCAGTACTTC.

Written as DNA, the CDR3 is TGCAGCGTTGGGAGCCCCAAAAACATTCAGTACTTC. Its protein is CSVGSPKNIQYF. The chain couples TRBV29-1 to TRBJ2-4; no clear D. Germline V gene sequence: CDR1 SQVTM, CDR2 ANQGSEA. This CDR3 region has 12 residues. V was clipped by 4 bases and J by 2 bases, with 6 bases between them.

J is TRBJ2-2 and V is TRBV25-1, with 7 bases that match TRBD2. CDR3 length: 14 residues. With 6 bases clipped from V and 0 bases from J, the junction kept 1 base outside the gene matches. CDR1 and CDR2 from the germline V gene are MGHDK and SYGVNS. CDR3 residues: CASSGGTNTGELFF. The CDR3 coding sequence is TGTGCCAGCAGCGGGGGGACGAACACCGGGGAGCTGTTTTTT.

The table lists this clone with a few counts. Here the CDR3 DNA reads TGCAGCGTGAGAACAGGGACTGAGCAGTTCTTC. Translated, it gives CSVRTGTEQFF. V is TRBV29-1 and J is TRBJ2-1; possible D gene TRBD1, 6 bases. Trimming took 6 bases from V and 9 from J, leaving 12 bases between them. Germline CDR1 and CDR2: SQVTM and ANQGSEA. The CDR3 covers 11 residues.

The chain combines TRBV7-3 with TRBJ1-6; maybe TRBD1 (6 bases). The germline V gene has CDR1 SGHTA and CDR2 FQGTGA. There are 13 residues in the CDR3. Trimming cost V 5 bases and J 14 bases, with 16 bases left between them. This CDR3 reads CASSVSGEGSLHF. CDR3 bases: TGTGCCAGCAGCGTCTCAGGGGAGGGCTCCCTCCACTTT.

The genes are TRBV5-1 and TRBJ2-2; D unresolved. This CDR3 has 16 amino acids. CDR1 is SGHRS and CDR2 is YFSETQ in the germline V gene. Trimming cost V 0 bases and J 0 bases, with 9 bases left between them. For the CDR3, the DNA is TGCGCCAGCAGCTTGGCCGAGGCAGCGAACACCGGGGAGCTGTTTTTT. Protein sequence: CASSLAEAANTGELFF.

This chain links TRBV6-6 with TRBJ2-7, with 11 bases that match TRBD1. V trimming: 6 bases; J trimming: 6 bases; junction bases outside the gene matches: 7. Germline V lookup: CDR1 MNHNY, CDR2 SVGAGI (reference sequence). The CDR3 is 14 amino acids. The CDR3 loop is CASRQPGQGGEQYF. Written as DNA, the CDR3 is TGTGCCAGCAGACAACCGGGACAGGGGGGCGAGCAGTACTTC.

The J gene is TRBJ2-2, the V gene TRBV3-1 (or the pseudogene TRBV3-2); TRBD1 aligns across 7 bases. The germline V gene encodes CDR1 LGHDT and CDR2 YNNKEL (reference sequence). With V trimmed by 1 base and J by 4 bases, 9 bases remained unmatched. CDR3 length: 17 residues. In DNA, the CDR3 is TGTGCCAGCAGCCAAGTGGTAGGGACAGCCCGCACCGGGGAGCTGTTTTTT. This encodes CASSQVVGTARTGELFF.

This clone was seen just once. The rearrangement links TRBV5-1 to TRBJ2-6, with D uncertain. Germline V lookup: CDR1 SGHRS, CDR2 YFSETQ. This CDR3 comprises 17 residues. Trimming took off 1 base at V and 0 bases at J, with 11 bases between the two ends. The CDR3 DNA follows: TGCGCCAGCAGCTTGCAGGTCCCCAACTCTGGGGCCAACGTCCTGACTTTC. Protein product: CASSLQVPNSGANVLTF.

The CDR3: CASSSVFTGTGADYGYTF. For the CDR3, the DNA is TGCGCCAGCAGCTCGGTTTTTACCGGGACAGGGGCCGACTATGGCTACACCTTC. V usage is TRBV5-1 and J usage is TRBJ1-2, with 10 bases matching TRBD1. From germline, CDR1 is SGHRS and CDR2 YFSETQ. The ends lost 3 bases at V and 3 bases at J; junction bases unmatched: 14. This CDR3 comprises 18 residues.

This clone was observed a single time. V usage is TRBV7-9 and J usage is TRBJ1-1, with D possibly being TRBD1 (6 bases). V lost 6 bases to trimming and J lost 2 bases, with 10 bases between them. Germline lookup yields CDR1 SEHNR and CDR2 FQNEAQ (reference sequence). The CDR3 runs to 13 residues. CDR3 nucleotides: TGTGCCAGCAGAGGGGGGGCCAACACTGAAGCTTTCTTT. Amino acid sequence: CASRGGANTEAFF.

This chain uses TRBV9 with TRBJ2-2; TRBD2 might be the D (5 bases). The V end lost 4 bases, the J end lost 7 bases, and 17 bases lay between the germline ends. The CDR3 loop spans 15 amino acids. Looked up from germline, CDR1 is SGDLS and CDR2 is YYNGEE. Here the CDR3 DNA reads TGTGCCAGCAGCTCCCAAGGGCGGGTTGTCGGGGAGCTGTTTTTT. This sequence encodes CASSSQGRVVGELFF.

This chain uses TRBV4-2 with TRBJ2-7, with 10 bases lining up with TRBD2. The trim removed 4 bases at V and 1 base at J, leaving 4 bases unmatched. From germline, CDR1 is LGHNA and CDR2 YNFKEQ. CDR3 size: 15 residues. CDR3 DNA sequence: TGTGCCAGCAGCCGAGGGACTAGCGAATCCTACGAGCAGTACTTC. It yields the protein CASSRGTSESYEQYF.

The V and J genes are TRBV18 and TRBJ2-5; 13 bases fit TRBD2. The CDR3 runs 14 residues. After removal of 6 bases from V and 5 bases from J, the junction contained 3 bases not matched to a gene. Germline V gives CDR1 KGHSH, CDR2 LQKENI. The CDR3 DNA reads as TGTGCCAGCTCCGGACTAGCGGGAGATGAGACCCAGTACTTC. This gives the protein CASSGLAGDETQYF.

This clone was detected only once. The chain combines TRBV30 with TRBJ2-5; 16 bases align to TRBD2. The CDR3 has 16 residues. CDR1 GTSNPN and CDR2 SVGIG come from the germline V gene (reference sequence). V dropped 2 bases and J dropped 5; count of bases not matched to a gene: 5. The CDR3 reads CAWSPGTSGRGETQYF. For the CDR3, the DNA is TGTGCCTGGAGTCCAGGGACTAGCGGGAGGGGGGAGACCCAGTACTTC.

V usage is TRBV5-1 and J usage is TRBJ2-1; tentative D call: TRBD2 (5 bases). V was clipped by 2 bases and J by 3 bases, with 9 bases between them. CDR3 length: 14 amino acids. CDR1 SGHRS and CDR2 YFSETQ come from the germline V gene. The CDR3 DNA reads as TGCGCCAGCAGCTTCGGGGTGGGCTACAATGAGCAGTTCTTC. Encoded protein: CASSFGVGYNEQFF.

A remark on this clone: Other DNA sequences in the same sample also yield this CDR3. The chain links TRBV4-3 to TRBJ2-2, with TRBD2 as a possible D gene (6 bases). Per germline, CDR1 LGHNA and CDR2 YSLEER. Deletions cut 1 base from V and 5 bases from J, with 8 bases between. The CDR3 loop spans 14 amino acids. The CDR3 nucleotides are TGCGCCAGCAGCCAAGTGGGGGGAACCGGGGAGCTGTTTTTT. It is translated as CASSQVGGTGELFF.